Each of the 30 T cell receptor beta chains below was sequenced from the same sample in a study of T cells in Graves' hyperthyroidism and ophthalmopathy. From RNA transcripts, TCR beta CDR3 regions were amplified. Primed by the HTBI set, a first-round RT-PCR was run on the TCR CDR3. TCRdb independently ran MiXCR on the multiplex PCR reads; one entry per CDR3 protein. The data hold around 280,000 distinct CDR3 sequences, with 13% observed a single time. The sample taken for sequencing was blood. The receptors originated from a woman aged 25-40 years with Graves' hyperthyroidism that later progressed to Graves' ophthalmopathy.

This clonotype was found many times. V is TRBV11-3 and J is TRBJ2-3; 11 positions agree with TRBD2. The germline gives CDR1 SGHNT, CDR2 YENEEA. This CDR3 is 15 amino acids long. The V and J ends lost 3 bases and 4 bases, in that order; junction bases with no gene match: 3. The CDR3 is CASSLGSGRADTQYF. For the CDR3, the DNA is TGTGCCAGCAGCTTGGGTAGCGGGAGGGCAGATACGCAGTATTTT.

This clonotype has at least ten counts. Here the CDR3 reads CSAAGDPSRDEQFF. The DNA of the CDR3 is TGCAGCGCCGCCGGAGACCCTAGTAGGGATGAGCAGTTCTTC. The rearrangement uses TRBV29-1 and TRBJ2-1; D uncertain. V lost 7 bases to trimming and J lost 8 bases, with 21 bases between them. Germline CDR1 and CDR2: SQVTM and ANQGSEA. The CDR3 is made up of 14 amino acids.

The chain carries TRBV3-1 and TRBJ2-2, with 8 bases lining up with TRBD2. V lost 1 base, J lost 6 bases, and 7 bases stayed unmatched. This CDR3 has 16 amino acids. The germline CDR1 and CDR2 sequences are LGHDT and YNNKEL (reference sequence). CDR3 residues: CASSQVSSGSSGELFF. DNA of the CDR3: TGTGCCAGCAGCCAAGTATCCAGCGGGAGCTCCGGGGAGCTGTTTTTT.

This clonotype was recorded at least ten times. The chain is built from TRBV7-2 and TRBJ2-5; 8 bases agree with TRBD2. With 1 base clipped from V and 5 bases from J, the junction kept 18 bases outside the gene matches. This CDR3 is 19 amino acids long. Germline CDR1 SGHTA, CDR2 FQGNSA. The CDR3 nucleotides are TGTGCCAGCAGCTTAGTCCCAGCGGGGGTGTGGGTGGGGTCGGAGACCCAGTACTTC. This codes for CASSLVPAGVWVGSETQYF.

This clonotype was detected many times. This chain uses TRBV27 with TRBJ2-1, with D uncertain. The germline gives CDR1 MNHEY, CDR2 SMNVEV (reference sequence). This CDR3 is 15 amino acids long. The ends were cut back, 0 bases at V and 2 bases at J, with 8 bases in the middle. The CDR3 DNA sequence: TGTGCCAGCAGTTTATCAGCCAGTCCCTACAATGAGCAGTTCTTC. It specifies CASSLSASPYNEQFF.

This clonotype was detected a few times. The chain is built from TRBV19 and TRBJ2-1; 10 nucleotides agree with TRBD2. The length of the CDR3 is 17 residues. CDR1 is LNHDA and CDR2 is SQIVND in the germline V gene (reference sequence). The junction had 9 bases not matched to a gene; V was cut back by 3 bases and J by 4 bases. CDR3 in amino acids: CASSMRSGTSAYNEQFF. CDR3 nucleotides: TGTGCCAGTAGTATGCGATCCGGGACTAGCGCTTACAATGAGCAGTTCTTC. The whole variable domain, filled in from reference TRBV19 and TRBJ2-1, reads DGGITQSPKYLFRKEGQNVTLSCEQNLNHDAMYWYRQDPGQGLRLIYYSQIVNDFQKGDIAEGYSVSREKKESFPLTVTSAQKNPTAFYLCASSMRSGTSAYNEQFFGPGTRLTVL.

As for this clonotype: A much bigger clone sits one base away, suggesting this may be a read error. The chain joins TRBV7-9 to TRBJ2-5; perhaps TRBD1 as D (6 bases). The CDR3 length is 12 residues. The V gene's germline CDR1 is SEHNR and CDR2 FQNEAQ (reference sequence). The CDR3 here is CASSHREETQCF. The CDR3 DNA sequence: TGTGCCAGCAGCCACAGGGAAGAGACCCAGTGCTTC.

The V gene is TRBV19, the J gene TRBJ2-1; 8 nucleotides match TRBD1. CDR1 is LNHDA and CDR2 is SQIVND in the germline V gene (reference sequence). The CDR3 runs to 15 residues. V lost 5 bases to trimming and J lost 4 bases; unmatched junction nucleotides: 7. CDR3 sequence: CASSRQGPLYNEQFF. For the CDR3, the DNA is TGTGCCAGTAGTCGACAGGGGCCACTTTACAATGAGCAGTTCTTC.

This clonotype was picked up many times. The V gene is TRBV6-1, the J gene TRBJ1-4; the D is unclear. The germline V gene has CDR1 MNHNS and CDR2 SASEGT. The CDR3 contains 17 residues. Trimming shortened V by 5 bases and J by 1 base, and 17 bases separated the two germline ends. The CDR3 protein is CASSWRRPVGTNEKLFF. The CDR3 DNA is TGTGCCAGCAGTTGGCGGCGTCCCGTAGGAACTAATGAAAAACTGTTTTTT.

Ten or more counts support this clonotype. This rearrangement joins TRBV7-9 to TRBJ1-1; TRBD1 matches at 7 bases. Germline CDR1 is SEHNR and CDR2 is FQNEAQ (reference sequence). The CDR3 loop spans 14 amino acids. The junction had 11 bases not matched to a gene; V was cut back by 3 bases and J by 10 bases. The CDR3 is CASSFSDRAGGAFF. The CDR3 nucleotides read TGTGCCAGCAGCTTCTCAGACAGGGCCGGGGGAGCTTTCTTT.

This clonotype was seen repeatedly, ten times or more. V gene TRBV3-1 combines with J gene TRBJ2-1; 12 positions match TRBD2. There are 17 residues in the CDR3. In germline, CDR1 is LGHDT, CDR2 YNNKEL (reference sequence). The junction had 2 bases not matched to a gene; V was cut back by 0 bases and J by 2 bases. The CDR3 bases are TGTGCCAGCAGCCAAGAGACTAGCGGGGGCACCTACAATGAGCAGTTCTTC. Translation: CASSQETSGGTYNEQFF.

This clonotype was recorded a few times. Since the CDR3 does not end with the conserved phenylalanine or tryptophan, this likely comes from a read error. The chain carries TRBV18 and TRBJ2-1; 7 positions match TRBD2. This CDR3 spans 16 amino acids. CDR1 KGHSH and CDR2 LQKENI come from the germline V gene. J was trimmed by 5 bases and V by 3 bases; bases with no gene match: 10. This chain's CDR3 is CASSPIVVAGDNEQFS. The DNA of the CDR3 is TGTGCCAGCTCACCGATAGTAGTAGCGGGCGACAATGAGCAGTTCTCC.

This clonotype was detected many times. CDR3 protein: CASSFGPVGGNTIYF. Written as DNA, the CDR3 is TGTGCCAGCAGTTTTGGCCCCGTTGGTGGAAACACCATATATTTT. The chain uses TRBV3-1 and TRBJ1-3; no clear D. Germline CDR1 LGHDT, CDR2 YNNKEL (reference sequence). There are 15 residues in the CDR3. V was pared by 6 bases and J by 3 bases, with 15 bases between.

This clonotype was detected ten times or more. The chain couples TRBV20-1 to TRBJ1-2; D may be TRBD1 (5 bases). Germline values: CDR1 DFQATT, CDR2 SNEGSKA (reference sequence). V was clipped by 4 bases and J by 1 base, with 16 bases between them. The CDR3 loop spans 15 amino acids. The CDR3 here is CSAKLGVADNYGYTF. DNA for the CDR3: TGCAGTGCTAAATTAGGGGTCGCAGATAACTATGGCTACACCTTC.

This clonotype showed up many times. This sequence joins TRBV2 and TRBJ2-1, with 10 bases aligning to TRBD1. The CDR3 consists of 14 residues. With 6 bases clipped from V and 5 bases from J, the junction kept 4 bases outside the gene matches. The germline V gene encodes CDR1 SNHLY and CDR2 FYNNEI. The CDR3 DNA reads TGTGCCAGCAGGAGGACAGGGGGGAACAATGAGCAGTTCTTC. Protein sequence: CASRRTGGNNEQFF.

The chain recombines TRBV6-1 with TRBJ1-4, with 7 nucleotides matching TRBD1. Germline CDR1 reads MNHNS; CDR2 reads SASEGT. Unmatched junction bases numbered 5, after V lost 4 bases and J lost 6 bases. The CDR3 length is 14 residues. CDR3 sequence reads: CASSVQQGYEKLFF. The CDR3 coding sequence is TGTGCCAGCAGTGTACAACAGGGGTATGAAAAACTGTTTTTT.

In this sample, this clonotype turned up a few times. V and J are TRBV25-1 and TRBJ2-2, with D perhaps given as TRBD1 or TRBD2 (5 bases each). V lost 3 bases to trimming and J lost 4 bases, with 9 bases between them. Germline V lookup: CDR1 MGHDK, CDR2 SYGVNS. The CDR3 is 14 residues long. The CDR3 DNA reads TGTGCCAGCAGTGACTTGGGGACCACCGGGGAGCTGTTTTTT. This encodes CASSDLGTTGELFF.

This clonotype was counted at least ten times. The chain couples TRBV6-1 to TRBJ2-5, with 11 bases that match TRBD1. This CDR3 is 15 amino acids long. Germline V gives CDR1 MNHNS, CDR2 SASEGT. J gave up 4 bases and V 5 bases, and 6 bases lay outside the gene matches. The CDR3, as DNA: TGTGCCAGCAGTATGGGGACAGGGGGGTTAGAGACCCAGTACTTC. Translated, it gives CASSMGTGGLETQYF.

With respect to this clonotype: A read error is possible here, since a much larger clone lies one base away. V usage is TRBV30 and J usage is TRBJ2-6; D is ambiguous. The V gene's germline CDR1 is GTSNPN and CDR2 SVGIG (reference sequence). The CDR3 has 14 residues. V shed 0 bases and J shed 0 bases, with 3 bases lying between them. The CDR3 sequence: CAWSVGSGANVLTF. The CDR3 nucleotides are TGTGCCTGGAGTGTAGGCTCTGGGGCCAACGTCCTGACTTTC. Complete variable domain (other parts from reference TRBV30 and TRBJ2-6): SQTIHQWPATLVQPVGSPLSLECTVEGTSNPNLYWYRQAAGRGLQLLFYSVGIGQISSEVPQNLSASRPQDRQFILSSKKLLLSDSGFYLCAWSVGSGANVLTFGAGSRLTVL.

The V and J genes are TRBV5-6 and TRBJ2-2; no clear D gene. The CDR3 contains 17 residues. Trimming took 5 bases from V and 0 from J, leaving 17 bases between them. Germline CDR1 and CDR2: SGHDT and YYEEEE. The CDR3 sequence: CASSEPRTATNTGELFF. DNA of the CDR3: TGTGCCAGCAGTGAGCCCCGGACGGCAACGAACACCGGGGAGCTGTTTTTT.

The V call is TRBV5-1, the J call TRBJ2-5, with a weak D call TRBD2 (5 bases). The germline V gene encodes CDR1 SGHRS and CDR2 YFSETQ. With 0 bases removed from V and 5 bases from J, the gap between germline ends came to 8 bases. The CDR3 length is 13 residues. CDR3 in DNA: TGCGCCAGCAGCTTGGCGAGGGAGGAGACCCAGTACTTC. Its translation: CASSLAREETQYF. The full variable domain, in which reference TRBV5-1 and TRBJ2-5 provide the parts outside the CDR3, is KAGVTQTPRYLIKTRGQQVTLSCSPISGHRSVSWYQQTPGQGLQFLFEYFSETQRNKGNFPGRFSGRQFSNSRSEMNVSTLELGDSALYLCASSLAREETQYFGPGTRLLVL.

This clonotype was seen repeatedly, ten times or more. The V call is TRBV12-3 or TRBV12-4, the J call TRBJ1-1; D possibly corresponds to TRBD1 (6 bases). This CDR3 has 14 amino acids. Trimming stripped 7 bases from V and 4 bases from J, with 16 bases between. The CDR3 region has the DNA TGTGCCAGCACCAAGGGGGTGCTCCCCACTGAAGCTTTCTTT. Encoded protein: CASTKGVLPTEAFF.

The rearrangement uses TRBV27 and TRBJ2-1; perhaps D is TRBD1 or TRBD2 (5 bases each). V dropped 6 bases and J dropped 7 bases, with 22 bases sitting between them. The CDR3 spans 16 residues. CDR1 and CDR2 from the germline V gene are MNHEY and SMNVEV (reference sequence). CDR3: CASSPPQEVLSNEQFF. CDR3 coding DNA: TGTGCCAGCAGCCCCCCACAGGAGGTCCTATCGAATGAGCAGTTCTTC.

This clonotype was counted ten times or more. The chain combines TRBV6-1 with TRBJ2-7; 7 nucleotides line up with TRBD2. Trimming at V came to 8 bases and at J to 0 bases, leaving 1 base not matched to a gene. CDR3 size: 12 residues. Germline values: CDR1 MNHNS, CDR2 SASEGT. For the CDR3, the DNA is TGTGCCAGCGGGAGGGGCTCCTACGAGCAGTACTTC. Protein sequence: CASGRGSYEQYF.

The CDR3 is CASSYTEVEQFF. Written as DNA, the CDR3 is TGCGCCAGCAGCTACACTGAAGTTGAGCAGTTCTTC. This chain connects TRBV4-3 to TRBJ2-1, with unresolved D. Trimming took off 5 bases at V and 9 bases at J, with 11 bases between the two ends. Germline V gene data show CDR1 as LGHNA and CDR2 as YSLEER. This CDR3 has 12 residues.

This clonotype was counted many times. V gene TRBV6-2 or TRBV6-3 combines with J gene TRBJ2-2; 8 nucleotides match TRBD1. The trim removed 2 bases at V and 3 bases at J, leaving 11 bases unmatched. Germline V gives CDR1 MNHEY, CDR2 SVGEGT. The CDR3 totals 18 residues. This chain's CDR3 is CASSYPSRQGSDTGELFF. CDR3 nucleotides: TGTGCCAGCAGTTACCCTTCCCGACAGGGGTCGGACACCGGGGAGCTGTTTTTT.

This clonotype was observed many times. This chain links TRBV12-3 or TRBV12-4 with TRBJ2-1; 7 nucleotides match TRBD2. This CDR3 has 16 amino acids. Trimming at V came to 7 bases and at J to 6 bases, leaving 15 bases not matched to a gene. The DNA of the CDR3 is TGTGCCAGCATAGGACTAGTTACGACTTTTTCCAATGAGCAGTTCTTC. Translating it yields CASIGLVTTFSNEQFF.

This clonotype was counted many times. The J gene is TRBJ1-2, the V gene TRBV27; no definite D call. Germline V lookup: CDR1 MNHEY, CDR2 SMNVEV (reference sequence). V lost 9 bases to trimming and J lost 3 bases, with 8 bases between them. This CDR3 contains 11 residues. CDR3 amino acids: CASGWDYGYTF. CDR3 DNA: TGTGCCAGTGGGTGGGACTATGGCTACACCTTC.

This clonotype was detected many times. The gene calls are TRBV7-9 and TRBJ2-1; D remains unclear. CDR1 SEHNR and CDR2 FQNEAQ come from the germline V gene (reference sequence). Trimming pared 1 base from V and 6 bases from J, leaving 4 bases between. CDR3 size: 12 residues. The CDR3 sequence: CASSLVFNEQFF. The CDR3, as DNA: TGTGCCAGCAGCTTAGTTTTCAATGAGCAGTTCTTC.

A few counts support this clonotype. The V gene is TRBV7-9, the J gene TRBJ2-1; TRBD2 agrees at 15 bases. CDR1 and CDR2 from the germline V gene are SEHNR and FQNEAQ (reference sequence). Germline trimming cut 5 bases from V and 7 bases from J; bases unmatched to any gene: 6. The CDR3 is 16 amino acids. DNA of the CDR3: TGTGCCAGCAGCCAGCCAGGGACTAGCGGGAGGAATGAGCAGTTCTTC. Translating gives CASSQPGTSGRNEQFF.